Below are 32 T cell receptor beta chains sequenced from a single sample in a study of T-cell reconstitution after alpha-beta-depleted transplantation in children. Library preparation (for TCRbeta) was performed with unique molecular identifiers. TCRdb fed the PCR reads into MiXCR, producing one record per CDR3 protein. The sample holds approximately 590,000 distinct CDR3 sequences, roughly a tenth seen once. Sequenced here: PBMCs from the stem cell graft donor, sampled from the stem cell graft. These receptors were obtained from a human donor who donated a stem cell graft to a child with acute myeloid leukemia.

In its sample, this clonotype was seen a few times. The chain carries TRBV14 and TRBJ2-1; TRBD2 matches 11 bases. The CDR3 has 23 amino acids. Germline CDR1 SGHDN, CDR2 FVKESK. J gave up 8 bases and V 0 bases, and 27 bases lay outside the gene matches. The CDR3: CASSQDDVLVRGIAGGPWDEQFF. CDR3 nucleotide sequence: TGTGCCAGCAGCCAAGATGACGTGCTGGTTCGCGGGATAGCGGGAGGGCCTTGGGATGAGCAGTTCTTC.

This clonotype showed up many times. The chain has TRBV27 and TRBJ2-5; D remains unclear. The CDR3 has 15 residues. Per germline, CDR1 MNHEY and CDR2 SMNVEV (reference sequence). V was shortened by 1 base and J by 0 bases, with 9 bases between the two germline ends. The CDR3 coding sequence is TGTGCCAGCAGTTTATTCCGCCAGAACCAAGAGACCCAGTACTTC. Protein product: CASSLFRQNQETQYF.

Many counts were recorded for this clonotype. This chain connects TRBV7-9 to TRBJ1-4; 7 bases are a match to TRBD1. Germline V CDR1 and CDR2: SEHNR, FQNEAQ (reference sequence). The CDR3 totals 14 residues. With 2 bases clipped from V and 8 bases from J, the junction kept 5 bases outside the gene matches. DNA for the CDR3: TGTGCCAGCAGCTTAAACAGGGGAGAAGAAAAACTGTTTTTT. It translates to CASSLNRGEEKLFF. Using reference TRBV7-9 and TRBJ1-4 for the parts outside the CDR3, the full variable domain is DTGVSQNPRHKITKRGQNVTFRCDPISEHNRLYWYRQTLGQGPEFLTYFQNEAQLEKSRLLSDRFSAERPKGSFSTLEIQRTEQGDSAMYLCASSLNRGEEKLFFGSGTQLSVL.

This clonotype came up a few times. V usage is TRBV24-1 and J usage is TRBJ2-3; 7 bases fit TRBD2. Trimming removed 3 bases from V and 3 bases from J; junction bases left unmatched: 8. Germline V gene lookup returns CDR1 KGHDR and CDR2 SFDVKD. There are 16 residues in the CDR3. The chain's CDR3 is CATSDLLAVGTDTQYF. CDR3 coding DNA: TGTGCCACCAGTGATCTGCTAGCGGTGGGGACAGATACGCAGTATTTT.

Only a few counts were recorded for this clonotype. The rearrangement links TRBV6-4 to TRBJ2-2; tentative D call: TRBD2 (5 bases). The CDR3 runs 16 residues. Per the germline V gene, CDR1 is MRHNA and CDR2 is SNTAGT. Trimming took off 0 bases at V and 6 bases at J, with 14 bases between the two ends. CDR3 bases: TGTGCCAGCAGTGACTCAGAGACACTAGAGGCCGGGGAGCTGTTTTTT. This translates into CASSDSETLEAGELFF.

This clonotype was detected ten times or more. This chain links TRBV28 with TRBJ2-7, with D hard to call. The CDR3 extends over 14 amino acids. Between the trimmed V and J ends, which lost 3 bases and 4 bases, there was a span of 13 bases. Germline V gene lookup returns CDR1 MDHEN and CDR2 SYDVKM. In DNA form, the CDR3 reads TGTGCCAGCAGTTTTTGGGGTATCGCGTACGAGCAGTACTTC. It specifies CASSFWGIAYEQYF. The whole variable domain, remainder taken from reference TRBV28 and TRBJ2-7, is DVKVTQSSRYLVKRTGEKVFLECVQDMDHENMFWYRQDPGLGLRLIYFSYDVKMKEKGDIPEGYSVSREKKERFSLILESASTNQTSMYLCASSFWGIAYEQYFGPGTRLTVT.

V usage is TRBV28 and J usage is TRBJ2-1, with a tentative D call TRBD2 (6 bases). The CDR3 length is 12 residues. V was clipped by 6 bases and J by 6 bases, with 9 bases between them. In germline, CDR1 is MDHEN, CDR2 SYDVKM. The CDR3 coding sequence is TGTGCCAGCAGGCGGGGCCTCAATGAGCAGTTCTTC. Its protein is CASRRGLNEQFF.

This clonotype was detected only a few times. The V gene is TRBV9, the J gene TRBJ2-7; 11 positions agree with TRBD2. Per germline, CDR1 SGDLS and CDR2 YYNGEE. The CDR3 contains 16 residues. V lost 3 bases, J lost 5 bases, and 10 bases stayed unmatched. The CDR3 DNA reads TGTGCCAGCAGCGAAACCTGGACTAGCGGGCCTAACGAGCAGTACTTC. Translating gives CASSETWTSGPNEQYF.

This clonotype was seen many times. The genes are TRBV29-1 and TRBJ2-1, with D possibly TRBD2 on 5 matching bases. V was trimmed by 6 bases and J by 6 bases, leaving 18 bases between them. The CDR3 totals 14 residues. The germline V gene has CDR1 SQVTM and CDR2 ANQGSEA. CDR3 coding DNA: TGCAGCGTCCAGGCACCGGGATCGAGCAATGAGCAGTTCTTC. Its protein is CSVQAPGSSNEQFF.

This clonotype was recorded a few times. V gene TRBV6-1 combines with J gene TRBJ2-5; D tentatively fits TRBD1 or TRBD2 (5 bases each). Per the germline V gene, CDR1 is MNHNS and CDR2 is SASEGT. V lost 5 bases, J lost 4 bases, and 14 bases lay in between. The CDR3 has 14 amino acids. The CDR3 DNA reads as TGTGCCAGCAGTATCAGACAGAGGGCAGAGACCCAGTACTTC. Amino acid sequence: CASSIRQRAETQYF.

This clonotype showed up many times. The chain uses TRBV20-1 and TRBJ2-2; D might be TRBD1 (5 bases). The CDR3 has 16 residues. Germline CDR1 reads DFQATT; CDR2 reads SNEGSKA (reference sequence). Trimming cost V 0 bases and J 1 base, with 12 bases left between them. The CDR3 DNA reads as TGCAGTGCTAGAGATCTCAGGCAGGGGAACACCGGGGAGCTGTTTTTT. This translates into CSARDLRQGNTGELFF.

This clonotype showed up many times. The chain recombines TRBV24-1 with TRBJ2-3, with D possibly matching TRBD2 (6 bases). V lost 7 bases, J lost 6 bases, and 13 bases lay in between. CDR3 size: 13 residues. Germline values: CDR1 KGHDR, CDR2 SFDVKD. The chain's CDR3 is CATRAGGGDTQYF. The CDR3 DNA reads as TGTGCCACCAGAGCGGGCGGTGGGGATACGCAGTATTTT.

This clonotype was seen more than once but under ten times. V gene TRBV29-1 combines with J gene TRBJ2-2; either TRBD1 or TRBD2 may supply D (5 bases each). The V gene's germline CDR1 is SQVTM and CDR2 ANQGSEA. The CDR3 totals 17 residues. Trimming pared 6 bases from V and 4 bases from J, leaving 24 bases between. CDR3 in DNA: TGCAGCGTAGGGGCCCACTCTATAGGGGCGGGCACCGGGGAGCTGTTTTTT. It is translated as CSVGAHSIGAGTGELFF.

This chain joins TRBV20-1 and TRBJ1-4; D perhaps matches TRBD1 (6 bases). Trimming took off 5 bases at V and 2 bases at J, with 12 bases between the two ends. The CDR3 extends over 14 amino acids. Germline CDR1 reads DFQATT; CDR2 reads SNEGSKA (reference sequence). CDR3 loop: CSALRDTTNEKLFF. CDR3 DNA: TGCAGTGCTTTGAGGGACACCACTAATGAAAAACTGTTTTTT.

Many counts were recorded for this clonotype. The V gene is TRBV27, the J gene TRBJ2-2; maybe TRBD2 (6 bases). V lost 2 bases and J lost 3, with 7 bases in between. CDR1 is MNHEY and CDR2 is SMNVEV in the germline V gene (reference sequence). The CDR3 runs to 14 residues. The CDR3 DNA is TGTGCCAGCAGTTTAGGGAGGCACACCGGGGAGCTGTTTTTT. It encodes CASSLGRHTGELFF.

This clonotype was detected only a few times. The chain employs TRBV7-3 and TRBJ2-3; TRBD2 matches at 11 bases. V shed 5 bases, J shed 2 bases, and the junction held 6 bases outside the gene matches. Germline V gives CDR1 SGHTA, CDR2 FQGTGA. This CDR3 comprises 16 residues. The DNA of the CDR3 is TGTGCCAGCAGCCTGAATAGCGGGAGGGTCACAGATACGCAGTATTTT. Protein: CASSLNSGRVTDTQYF.

This clonotype was found many times. This chain connects TRBV9 to TRBJ2-7; 9 bases map to TRBD1. The V and J ends lost 2 bases and 3 bases, in that order; junction bases with no gene match: 6. This CDR3 has 15 amino acids. The germline V gene encodes CDR1 SGDLS and CDR2 YYNGEE. CDR3: CASSVSPTGGYEQYF. CDR3 nucleotides: TGTGCCAGCAGCGTGTCCCCGACAGGGGGCTACGAGCAGTACTTC.

This chain links TRBV7-2 with TRBJ2-6; D may be TRBD1 (5 bases). The CDR3 is 15 amino acids. From germline, CDR1 is SGHTA and CDR2 FQGNSA. The V and J ends lost 2 bases and 2 bases respectively, with 7 bases between them. The CDR3 loop reads CASSLLGPGANVLTF. DNA of the CDR3: TGTGCCAGCAGCTTATTGGGGCCTGGGGCCAACGTCCTGACTTTC.

The chain uses TRBV25-1 and TRBJ2-3; 10 nucleotides line up with TRBD2. V lost 1 base, J lost 3 bases, and 7 bases stayed unmatched. The CDR3 length is 17 residues. Germline V CDR1 and CDR2: MGHDK, SYGVNS. The CDR3 DNA reads as TGTGCCAGCAGTGAATTGGGAGCGGGAGGGCGTACAGATACGCAGTATTTT. It yields the protein CASSELGAGGRTDTQYF. The variable domain in full, completed from reference TRBV25-1 and TRBJ2-3, reads EADIYQTPRYLVIGTGKKITLECSQTMGHDKMYWYQQDPGMELHLIHYSYGVNSTEKGDLSSESTVSRIRTEHFPLTLESARPSHTSQYLCASSELGAGGRTDTQYFGPGTRLTVL.

This clonotype showed up many times. The rearrangement joins TRBV4-1 to TRBJ2-1, with 9 nucleotides matching TRBD1. CDR1 MGHRA and CDR2 YSYEKL come from the germline V gene. The CDR3 extends over 19 amino acids. With V trimmed by 5 bases and J by 3 bases, 17 bases remained unmatched. CDR3 bases: TGCGCCAGCAGCTCCGGGGGACAGGGAGTAGCGGCTTTCTACAATGAGCAGTTCTTC. It codes for CASSSGGQGVAAFYNEQFF.

The chain has TRBV13 and TRBJ2-1, with 7 bases matching TRBD2. Germline V CDR1 and CDR2: PRHDT, FYEKMQ (reference sequence). V shed 6 bases, J shed 10 bases, and the junction held 12 bases outside the gene matches. The CDR3 covers 14 residues. CDR3 protein: CASRTGAGVLEQFF. Here the CDR3 DNA reads TGTGCCAGCAGAACCGGGGCGGGAGTCTTGGAGCAGTTCTTC.

In its sample, this clonotype was seen a few times. The V call is TRBV11-2, the J call TRBJ2-1, with 12 nucleotides matching TRBD2. The germline CDR1 and CDR2 sequences are SGHAT and FQNNGV. The CDR3 spans 19 residues. V was clipped by 1 base and J by 0 bases; unmatched bases: 7. The CDR3 DNA follows: TGTGCCAGCAGCTTAGGCCTAGCGGGAGGGACCAGCTCCTACAATGAGCAGTTCTTC. As protein: CASSLGLAGGTSSYNEQFF.

This clonotype was counted a single time. This rearrangement joins TRBV6-2 or TRBV6-3 to TRBJ2-2, with D possibly being TRBD2 (6 bases). This CDR3 is 14 amino acids long. CDR1 is MNHEY, CDR2 SVGEGT, per germline. V was shortened by 6 bases and J by 2 bases, with 10 bases between the two germline ends. The CDR3 sequence is CASRGTYNTGELFF. The DNA of the CDR3 is TGTGCCAGCAGGGGGACTTATAACACCGGGGAGCTGTTTTTT.

This clonotype was seen repeatedly, ten times or more. The chain couples TRBV20-1 to TRBJ2-6; D might be TRBD2 (6 bases). This CDR3 spans 14 amino acids. Germline assignment: CDR1 DFQATT and CDR2 SNEGSKA (reference sequence). The CDR3 reads CSVPGEAGANVLTF. CDR3 sequence (DNA): TGCAGCGTCCCGGGGGAGGCTGGGGCCAACGTCCTGACTTTC.

This clonotype was detected once. A much larger clone differs by one base, so this may be a read error. Because it lacks the conserved phenylalanine or tryptophan at the end, this CDR3 is likely a read error. The V gene is TRBV12-3 or TRBV12-4, the J gene TRBJ1-1; D uncertain. V was shortened by 2 bases and J by 1 base, with 11 bases between the two germline ends. There are 15 residues in the CDR3. CDR3 DNA sequence: TGTGCCAGCAGTTTAAGTTCACAGCCGAACACTGAAGCTTTCTAT. Amino acids: CASSLSSQPNTEAFY.

A remark on this clonotype: One end of the junction fails to match germline, which may point to a read error. The V gene is TRBV4-2, the J gene TRBJ2-7; unclear D gene. The V gene's germline CDR1 is LGHNA and CDR2 YNFKEQ. The CDR3 spans 13 residues. CDR3 in amino acids: CARSLGRSGEQYF. Written as DNA, the CDR3 is TGTGCCAGGAGCCTCGGGCGTTCCGGCGAGCAGTACTTC.

This clonotype turned up a few times. The chain uses TRBV20-1 and TRBJ1-2; the match to TRBD1 covers 11 bases. This CDR3 contains 16 residues. V trimming: 0 bases; J trimming: 7 bases; junction bases outside the gene matches: 10. The germline gives CDR1 DFQATT, CDR2 SNEGSKA (reference sequence). CDR3 loop: CSARDVGQGAVAGYTF. CDR3 nucleotide sequence: TGCAGTGCTAGAGATGTTGGACAGGGGGCGGTGGCTGGCTACACCTTC.

In this sample, this clonotype turned up many times. For the CDR3, the DNA is TGCAGTGCTAGAGAGGGAGTAGTGGCAGATACGCAGTATTTT. It is translated as CSAREGVVADTQYF. The V and J genes are TRBV20-1 and TRBJ2-3; tentative D call: TRBD2 (5 bases). The CDR3 is 14 amino acids. Deletions cut 0 bases from V and 4 bases from J, with 11 bases between. Germline lookup yields CDR1 DFQATT and CDR2 SNEGSKA (reference sequence).

The V gene is TRBV5-6, the J gene TRBJ1-4; D not resolved. The CDR3 runs to 12 residues. Trimming removed 3 bases at V and 7 bases at J, with 7 bases between. Germline V lookup: CDR1 SGHDT, CDR2 YYEEEE. Here the CDR3 reads CASSSRGEKLFF. For the CDR3, the DNA is TGTGCCAGCAGCTCCCGGGGTGAAAAACTGTTTTTT.

The chain links TRBV6-5 to TRBJ2-1, with D tentatively TRBD1 (5 bases). Germline V gene lookup returns CDR1 MNHEY and CDR2 SVGAGI. V lost 4 bases and J lost 1, with 23 bases in between. The CDR3 is made up of 19 amino acids. The CDR3 sequence: CASSSAQGGASGSYNEQFF. The CDR3 DNA is TGTGCCAGCAGTTCCGCTCAGGGTGGGGCCTCTGGTTCCTACAATGAGCAGTTCTTC.

This clonotype occurred a few times. The chain uses TRBV6-2 or TRBV6-3 and TRBJ2-7; the D is unclear. V was cut by 8 bases and J by 2 bases, with 19 bases left in between. From germline, CDR1 is MNHEY and CDR2 SVGEGT. The CDR3 runs 15 residues. The CDR3 DNA reads TGTGCCAGCCAAAACCCTCTCGGCGTGGCCTACGAGCAGTACTTC. Its protein is CASQNPLGVAYEQYF.

The table lists this clonotype with a few counts. The chain recombines TRBV7-3 with TRBJ2-5; D is uncertain. From germline, CDR1 is SGHTA and CDR2 FQGTGA. The V and J ends lost 5 bases and 1 base respectively, with 11 bases between them. CDR3 length: 14 amino acids. The CDR3 DNA reads TGTGCCAGCAGCCAAAGCTCCCCCCAAGAGACCCAGTACTTC. Encoded protein: CASSQSSPQETQYF.